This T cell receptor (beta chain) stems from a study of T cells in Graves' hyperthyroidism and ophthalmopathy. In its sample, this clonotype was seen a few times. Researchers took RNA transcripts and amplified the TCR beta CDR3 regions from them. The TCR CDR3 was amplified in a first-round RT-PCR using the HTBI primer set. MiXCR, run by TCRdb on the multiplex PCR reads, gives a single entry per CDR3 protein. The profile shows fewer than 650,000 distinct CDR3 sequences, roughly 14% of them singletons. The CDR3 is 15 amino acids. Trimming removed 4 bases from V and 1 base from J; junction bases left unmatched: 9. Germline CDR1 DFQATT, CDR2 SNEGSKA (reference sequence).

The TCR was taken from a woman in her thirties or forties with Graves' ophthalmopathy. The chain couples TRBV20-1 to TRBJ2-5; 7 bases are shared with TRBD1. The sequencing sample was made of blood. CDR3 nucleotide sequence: TGCAGTGCTACAGTTGAGGGGGCCCTCCAAGAGACCCAGTACTTC. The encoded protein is CSATVEGALQETQYF.